This is a list of T cell receptor beta chains from one sample in a study. TCRdb redid the calling of the RT-PCR reads with MiXCR, one entry per CDR3 protein. Of about 680,000 distinct CDR3 sequences listed, 13% to 15% were seen once; the top ten hold about 3.6%. The sample consisted of memory CD4+ T cells from blood. The source is a female donor in good health, serving as a healthy control. Each CDR3 is given with its conserved first and last residue. D genes are given only for firm matches. Expanded clones get a size class; other rows say once, few or many, or leave the size out.

clone_size	d_call	v_call	j_call	cdr3_aa	cdr3_nt
-	-	TRBV15	TRBJ1-3	CATSREAGAWGNTIYF	TGTGCCACCAGCAGAGAGGCGGGGGCGTGGGGAAACACCATATATTTT
-	-	TRBV5-1	TRBJ2-3	CASSPPSVHTQYF	TGCGCCAGCAGCCCCCCTAGCGTTCATACGCAGTATTTT
many	-	TRBV4-3	TRBJ1-2	CASSQDGRQTYYGYTF	TGCGCCAGCAGCCAAGATGGGCGACAGACGTACTATGGCTACACCTTC
-	-	TRBV24-1	TRBJ2-7	CANSDSWGDRQYF	TGTGCCAACAGTGACTCCTGGGGGGACAGACAGTACTTC
few	-	TRBV7-6	TRBJ1-6	CASSATGPDSPLHF	TGTGCCAGCAGCGCTACAGGGCCCGATTCACCCCTCCACTTT
-	TRBD2	TRBV10-3	TRBJ2-3	CATLTELADTDTQYF	TGTGCCACCCTAACGGAACTAGCGGACACAGATACGCAGTATTTT
few	TRBD2	TRBV6-2/TRBV6-3	TRBJ2-7	CASSYWREAEQYF	TGTGCCAGCAGTTACTGGCGGGAGGCCGAGCAGTACTTC
few	TRBD2	TRBV20-1	TRBJ2-3	CRPGGEVTDTQYF	TGCAGGCCCGGGGGGGAGGTGACAGATACGCAGTATTTT
many	-	TRBV20-1	TRBJ1-2	CSAYRTDHYGYTF	TGCAGTGCTTACCGGACGGACCACTATGGCTACACCTTC
many	-	TRBV5-1	TRBJ2-1	CASSLEKTSYNEQFF	TGCGCCAGCAGCTTGGAAAAGACCTCCTACAATGAGCAGTTCTTC
many	TRBD1	TRBV7-2	TRBJ2-5	CASSVRQGRETQYF	TGTGCCAGCAGCGTCCGACAGGGGCGTGAGACCCAGTACTTC
many	TRBD2	TRBV18	TRBJ2-1	CASSPSSGVYNEQFF	TGCGCCAGCAGCCCTTCTAGCGGGGTATACAATGAGCAGTTCTTC
-	-	TRBV6-5	TRBJ2-7	CAGDGSSYEQYF	TGTGCGGGGGACGGGAGCTCCTACGAGCAGTACTTC
-	-	TRBV19	TRBJ1-1	CASWSGTEAFF	TGTGCCAGTTGGTCCGGCACTGAAGCTTTCTTT
-	-	TRBV7-3	TRBJ2-2	CASSVEHHGELFF	TGTGCCAGCAGCGTAGAACACCACGGGGAGCTGTTTTTT
-	TRBD2	TRBV10-2	TRBJ2-7	CASSVGTSGSGEQYF	TGCGCCAGCTCAGTTGGGACTAGCGGGAGTGGCGAGCAGTACTTC
few	TRBD2	TRBV29-1	TRBJ2-2	CSVDRGGNTGELFF	TGCAGCGTTGATCGGGGGGGTAACACCGGGGAGCTGTTTTTT
many	TRBD2	TRBV27	TRBJ2-4	CASSPVIAGLQYF	TGTGCCAGCAGTCCGGTAATAGCGGGACTTCAGTACTTC
many	TRBD1	TRBV5-1	TRBJ2-7	CASSLEGQSYEQYF	TGCGCCAGCAGCTTGGAGGGACAGTCCTACGAGCAGTACTTC
many	TRBD1	TRBV6-6	TRBJ2-1	CASSTTGTGGRNEQFF	TGTGCCAGCAGTACTACCGGGACAGGGGGCCGAAATGAGCAGTTCTTC
-	-	TRBV4-3	TRBJ2-2	CASSQESGIGGELFF	TGCGCCAGCAGCCAAGAGTCGGGGATCGGCGGGGAGCTGTTTTTT
many	-	TRBV6-5	TRBJ2-6	CASSYDGQPVSGANVLTF	TGTGCCAGCAGTTACGACGGACAGCCAGTCTCTGGGGCCAACGTCCTGACTTTC
-	TRBD1	TRBV12-3/TRBV12-4	TRBJ2-1	CASCPPLVMSGTGGYNEQFF	TGTGCCAGCTGCCCCCCACTAGTGATGTCCGGGACAGGGGGATACAATGAGCAGTTCTTC
many	-	TRBV4-2	TRBJ2-3	CASSQRASTDTQYF	TGTGCCAGCAGCCAGAGGGCTAGCACAGATACGCAGTATTTT
many	TRBD1	TRBV27	TRBJ1-1	CASSLRGTGVANTEAFF	TGTGCCAGCAGTTTACGCGGGACAGGGGTCGCGAACACTGAAGCTTTCTTT
few	TRBD1	TRBV20-1	TRBJ2-2	CSAPRGGQGAPGELFF	TGCAGTGCTCCCAGAGGGGGACAGGGGGCCCCCGGGGAGCTGTTTTTT
-	TRBD2	TRBV27	TRBJ2-7	CASSTRTSRMYEQYF	TGTGCCAGCAGTACCAGGACTAGCCGAATGTACGAGCAGTACTTC
few	-	TRBV6-1	TRBJ2-7	CASSEAPYGEQYF	TGTGCCAGCAGTGAAGCACCCTACGGGGAGCAGTACTTC
few	-	TRBV7-6	TRBJ1-6	CASSPSEGLPLHF	TGTGCCAGCAGCCCCTCCGAAGGGCTACCCCTCCACTTT
few	TRBD2	TRBV4-1	TRBJ2-1	CASSQDSSGRSNEQFF	TGCGCCAGCAGCCAAGATAGTAGCGGGAGGTCCAATGAGCAGTTCTTC
-	-	TRBV2	TRBJ1-3	CASSVKSSGNTIYF	TGTGCCAGCAGTGTCAAAAGCTCTGGAAACACCATATATTTT
few	-	TRBV6-5	TRBJ1-2	CASSPMGLKEYGYTF	TGTGCCAGCAGCCCCATGGGCCTCAAGGAGTATGGCTACACCTTC
few	-	TRBV20-1	TRBJ1-5	CSASEQNSNQPQHF	TGCAGTGCTTCTGAACAGAATAGCAATCAGCCCCAGCATTTT
few	-	TRBV6-1	TRBJ2-7	CASSELSPYEQYF	TGTGCCAGCAGTGAACTGAGTCCCTACGAGCAGTACTTC
few	-	TRBV14	TRBJ2-2	CASSQRSGSGELFF	TGTGCCAGCAGCCAAAGATCGGGTTCTGGGGAGCTGTTTTTT
-	-	TRBV9	TRBJ2-5	CASSVGTSAETQYF	TGTGCCAGCAGCGTAGGGACCAGCGCCGAGACCCAGTACTTC
-	-	TRBV29-1	TRBJ1-4	CSAGGINEKLFF	TGCAGCGCTGGGGGAATTAATGAAAAACTGTTTTTT
-	-	TRBV5-1	TRBJ2-2	CASSPGTSSGELFF	TGCGCCAGCAGCCCCGGGACCTCCTCCGGGGAGCTGTTTTTT
few	TRBD2	TRBV29-1	TRBJ2-1	CSLLGSGGGHNEQFF	TGCAGCCTCCTTGGTAGCGGGGGGGGCCACAATGAGCAGTTCTTC
-	-	TRBV20-1	TRBJ2-7	CSASGTVYEQYF	TGCAGTGCTAGCGGGACGGTCTACGAGCAGTACTTC
many	-	TRBV6-5	TRBJ1-2	CASRQGSSGYTF	TGTGCCAGCAGACAGGGATCGTCCGGCTACACCTTC